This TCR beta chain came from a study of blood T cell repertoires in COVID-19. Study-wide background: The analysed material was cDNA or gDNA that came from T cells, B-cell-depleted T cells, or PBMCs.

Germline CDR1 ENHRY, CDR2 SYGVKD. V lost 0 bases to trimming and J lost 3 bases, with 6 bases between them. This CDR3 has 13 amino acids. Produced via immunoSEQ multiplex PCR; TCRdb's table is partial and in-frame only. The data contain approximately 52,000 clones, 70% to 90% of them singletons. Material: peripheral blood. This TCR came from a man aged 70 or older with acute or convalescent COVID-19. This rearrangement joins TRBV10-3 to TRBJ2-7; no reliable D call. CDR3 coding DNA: TGTGCCATCAGTGAGTCGGCAGTCTACGAGCAGTACTTC. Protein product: CAISESAVYEQYF.